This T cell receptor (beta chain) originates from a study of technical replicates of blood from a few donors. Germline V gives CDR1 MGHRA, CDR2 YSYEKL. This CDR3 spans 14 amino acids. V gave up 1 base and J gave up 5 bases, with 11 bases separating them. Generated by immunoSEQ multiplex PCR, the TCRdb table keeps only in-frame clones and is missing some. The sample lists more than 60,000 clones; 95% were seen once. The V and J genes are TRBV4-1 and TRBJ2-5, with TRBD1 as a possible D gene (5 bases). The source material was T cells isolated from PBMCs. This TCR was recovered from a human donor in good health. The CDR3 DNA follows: TGCGCCAGCAGCCAAGGGGCCTCAGGGGAGACCCAGTACTTC. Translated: CASSQGASGETQYF.